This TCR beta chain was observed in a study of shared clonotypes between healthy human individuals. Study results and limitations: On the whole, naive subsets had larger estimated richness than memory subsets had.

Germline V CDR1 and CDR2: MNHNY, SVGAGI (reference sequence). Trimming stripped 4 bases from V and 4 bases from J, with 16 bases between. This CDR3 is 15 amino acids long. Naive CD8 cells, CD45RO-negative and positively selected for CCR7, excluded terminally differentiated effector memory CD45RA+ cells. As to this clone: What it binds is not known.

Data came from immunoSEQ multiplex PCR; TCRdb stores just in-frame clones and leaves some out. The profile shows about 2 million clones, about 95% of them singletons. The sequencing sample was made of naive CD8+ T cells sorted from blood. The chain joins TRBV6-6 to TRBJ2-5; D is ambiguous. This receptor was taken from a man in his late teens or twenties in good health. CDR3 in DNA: TGTGCCAGCAGTTCCGTCTCGGACCCTCGAGAGACCCAGTACTTC. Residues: CASSSVSDPRETQYF.